This paragraph reports one TCR beta chain. Antigen unknown. This same CDR3 is encoded by further DNA sequences in the sample. This entry comes from a study of cytomegalovirus exposure and HLA in healthy donors. Whole-study findings and limits: Altogether, 164 TCR beta chains were recorded as cytomegalovirus-associated.

The germline V and J ends were trimmed by 1 base and 8 bases, with 11 bases remaining between them. CDR1 and CDR2 (germline): SGHTA, FQGNSA. The CDR3 is made up of 13 amino acids. PCR employed 60 Vbeta and 13 Jbeta primers. Using immunoSEQ multiplex PCR, the repertoire was profiled, and TCRdb retains in-frame clones only, with some absent. The table has about 140,000 clones, approximately 82% seen once; the top ten hold about 1.5%. The sample consisted of PBMCs. V usage is TRBV7-2 and J usage is TRBJ1-2; tentatively, D is TRBD1 (5 bases). The TCR comes from a man between 25 and 39 years old in good health and CMV-seropositive. CDR3 bases: TGTGCCAGCAGCTTAGTTTCGGGGGACGGCTACACCTTC. This encodes CASSLVSGDGYTF.